This T cell receptor (beta chain) was sequenced in a study of OX40 agonist ivuxolimab in advanced cancers. Study background: Partial responses were achieved by three patients: one hepatocellular carcinoma, two cutaneous melanoma. Whole-study findings and limits: Expanded peripheral T cell antigen specificity was not determined. Within 6 weeks, CD4+ and CD8+ blood T cells expanded clonally at 0.1 to 3.0 mg/kg.

CDR1 MNHNS and CDR2 SASEGT come from the germline V gene. J gave up 2 bases and V 6 bases, and 8 bases lay outside the gene matches. The CDR3 covers 15 residues. Sequenced by immunoSEQ multiplex PCR; TCRdb stores in-frame clones only, minus some. The table records 70,000 or so clones, over 60% of them present only once. This clone appeared a single time. Its antigen is still unknown. The receptor was derived from an adult with an advanced solid tumor such as melanoma, head and neck, liver or kidney cancer. The starting material was CD4+ or CD8+ T cells sorted from blood, obtained in a trial of the OX40 agonist ivuxolimab. The chain employs TRBV6-1 and TRBJ1-2; TRBD1 matches 8 bases. In DNA form, the CDR3 reads TGTGCCAGCAGCATGGACAGGGTCCGGAACTATGGCTACACCTTC. Translated: CASSMDRVRNYGYTF.